This TCR beta chain emerged from a study of T cell responses to AZD1222 COVID-19 vaccine. Only in-frame clones appear in the TCRdb table, and some are missing; sequencing was by immunoSEQ multiplex PCR. The data contain 130,000 to 150,000 clones, roughly 86% of them singletons. Overall study results and limits: Of spike-specific TCRs, nearly half reportedly target regions left unmutated in variants.

V lost 8 bases, J lost 4 bases, and 8 bases lay in between. Germline-derived CDR1 and CDR2 are ENHRY and SYGVKD. The CDR3 is 11 amino acids. Note on this clone: Its antigen is unknown. This same CDR3 is encoded by further DNA sequences in the sample.

This sequence originates from an adult who received the MenACWY meningococcal vaccine as a control. Sequenced here: peripheral blood, sampled 28 days after the second dose of the MenACWY control vaccine. This chain joins TRBV10-3 and TRBJ1-1; a possible D gene is TRBD1 (5 bases). CDR3 nucleotide sequence: TGTGCCATCTCTGGGGGCACTGAAGCTTTCTTT. This gives the protein CAISGGTEAFF.